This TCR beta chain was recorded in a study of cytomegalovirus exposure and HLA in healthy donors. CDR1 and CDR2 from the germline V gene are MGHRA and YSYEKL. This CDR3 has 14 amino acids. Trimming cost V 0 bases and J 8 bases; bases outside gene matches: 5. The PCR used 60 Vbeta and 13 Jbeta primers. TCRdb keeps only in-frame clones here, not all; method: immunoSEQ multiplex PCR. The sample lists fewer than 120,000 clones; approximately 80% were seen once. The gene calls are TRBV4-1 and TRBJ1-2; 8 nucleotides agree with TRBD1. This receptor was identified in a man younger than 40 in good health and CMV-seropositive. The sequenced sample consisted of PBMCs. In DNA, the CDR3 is TGCGCCAGCAGCCAAGACCGGGACAGGAACGGCTACACCTTC. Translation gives CASSQDRDRNGYTF.